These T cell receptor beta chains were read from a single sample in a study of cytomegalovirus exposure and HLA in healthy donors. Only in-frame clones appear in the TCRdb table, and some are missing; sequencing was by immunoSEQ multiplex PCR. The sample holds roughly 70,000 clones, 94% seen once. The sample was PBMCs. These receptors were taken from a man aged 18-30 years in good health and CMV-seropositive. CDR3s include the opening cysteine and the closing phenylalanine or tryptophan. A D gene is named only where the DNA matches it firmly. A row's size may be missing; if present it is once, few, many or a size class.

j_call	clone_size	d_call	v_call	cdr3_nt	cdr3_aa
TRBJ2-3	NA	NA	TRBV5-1	TGCGCCAGCAGCTTAAGGGAGGTGCGCACAGATACGCAGTATTTT	CASSLREVRTDTQYF
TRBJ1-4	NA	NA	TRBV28	TGTGCCAGCAGTTTACAGGGGGAAAAACTGTTTTTT	CASSLQGEKLFF
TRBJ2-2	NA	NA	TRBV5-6	TGTGCCAGCAGCTTTCGGTCAGGGCGAAACGGGGAGCTGTTTTTT	CASSFRSGRNGELFF
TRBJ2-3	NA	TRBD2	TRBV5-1	TGCGCCAGCAGCAGGAACCTAGCGGGTTCAGATACGCAGTATTTT	CASSRNLAGSDTQYF
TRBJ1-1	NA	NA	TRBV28	TGTGCCAGCAGTAACGGGGGGGGGAACACTGAAGCTTTCTTT	CASSNGGGNTEAFF
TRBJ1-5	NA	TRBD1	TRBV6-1	TGTGCCAGCAGTCCGACAGGGGGTAAAGGGATTAGGGATTTT	CASSPTGGKGIRDF
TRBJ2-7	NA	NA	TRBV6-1	TGTGCCAGCACGTCGGGGGACAGCTCCTACGAGCAGTACTTC	CASTSGDSSYEQYF
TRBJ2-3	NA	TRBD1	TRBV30	TGTGCCTGGAACCGGGACAGGGGTAGCACAGATACGCAGTATTTT	CAWNRDRGSTDTQYF
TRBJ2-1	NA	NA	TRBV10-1	TGCGCCAGCAGTGAGTCTCTCGAAAGAGATGAGCAGTTCTTC	CASSESLERDEQFF
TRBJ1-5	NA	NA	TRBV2	TGTGCCAGCAGTGGGGGGGGAAGCAATCAGCCCCAGCATTTT	CASSGGGSNQPQHF
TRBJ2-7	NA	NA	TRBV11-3	TGTGCCAGCAGCGGTCCCGGGACAGCTAGCGACGAGCAGTACTTC	CASSGPGTASDEQYF
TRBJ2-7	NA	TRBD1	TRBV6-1	TGTGCCAGCAGTTTCACAGGGGGTTTCTACGAGCAGTACTTC	CASSFTGGFYEQYF
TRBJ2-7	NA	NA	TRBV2	TGTGCCAGCAGTGATTCCGCGGGGCCCTACGAGCAGTACTTC	CASSDSAGPYEQYF
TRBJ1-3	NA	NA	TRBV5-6	TGTGCCAGCAGCTTGTCTGGGAGGTCTGGAAACACCATATATTTT	CASSLSGRSGNTIYF
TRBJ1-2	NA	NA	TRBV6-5	TGTGCCAGCAGTTACTCGAAGGGGGGGGACTATGGCTACACCTTC	CASSYSKGGDYGYTF
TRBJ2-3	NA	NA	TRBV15	TGTGCCACCAGCAGCATCCCAGGGATAACAGATACGCAGTATTTT	CATSSIPGITDTQYF
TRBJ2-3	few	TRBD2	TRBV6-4	TGTGCCAGCAGTTCGACTAGCGGGAGCACAGATACGCAGTATTTT	CASSSTSGSTDTQYF
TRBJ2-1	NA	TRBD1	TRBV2	TGTGCCAGCATAGGGACAGGGCATACGTGGAATGAGCAGTTCTTC	CASIGTGHTWNEQFF
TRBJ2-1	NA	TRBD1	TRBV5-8	TGTGCCAGCAGCGCAACAGGGGTTACCTACAATGAGCAGTTCTTC	CASSATGVTYNEQFF
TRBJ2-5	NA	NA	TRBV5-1	TGCGCCAGCAGCTCCCTCGCCGAGAGCAAGAGAGGCCAGTACTTC	CASSSLAESKRGQYF
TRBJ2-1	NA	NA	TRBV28	TGTGCCAGCAGTTTATCGGTAGGAGGTGAGCAGTTCTTC	CASSLSVGGEQFF
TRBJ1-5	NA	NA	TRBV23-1	TGCGCCAGCAGTCTGCGGGTAAAAGGCAATCAGCCCCAGCATTTT	CASSLRVKGNQPQHF
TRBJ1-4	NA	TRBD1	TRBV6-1	TGTGCCAGCAGCGGGACAGGGAGGAGTGAAAAACTGTTTTTT	CASSGTGRSEKLFF
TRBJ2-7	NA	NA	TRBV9	TGTGCCAGCAGCGCCCGACGAGGGCCAAATAGCTCCTACGAGCAGTACTTC	CASSARRGPNSSYEQYF
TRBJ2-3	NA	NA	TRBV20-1	TGCAGTCAGGCTGGCACAGATACGCAGTATTTT	CSQAGTDTQYF
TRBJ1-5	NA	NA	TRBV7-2	TGTGCCAGCAGCCCCCCCGGGAGAGGCAATCAGCCCCAGCATTTT	CASSPPGRGNQPQHF
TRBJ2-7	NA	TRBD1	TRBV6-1	TGTGCCAGCAGTGCATGGGGACAGTCCTACGAGCAGTACTTC	CASSAWGQSYEQYF
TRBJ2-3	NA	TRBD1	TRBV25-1	TGTGCCAGCACCAGGACAGGGATAAGCACAGATACGCAGTATTTT	CASTRTGISTDTQYF
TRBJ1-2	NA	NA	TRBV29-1	TGCAGCGTTGAAGTTAAGGACAGCACCGACGCTAACTATGGCTACACCTTC	CSVEVKDSTDANYGYTF
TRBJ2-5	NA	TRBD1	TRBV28	TGTGCCAGCACCACGGGACAGGCGGGAGAGACCCAGTACTTC	CASTTGQAGETQYF
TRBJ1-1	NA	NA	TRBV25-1	TGTGCCAGCAGTGAATGGAGGGTCTCGAACACTGAAGCTTTCTTT	CASSEWRVSNTEAFF
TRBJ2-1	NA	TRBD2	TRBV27	TGTGCCAGCAGTTTGCGACTAGCGGGAGGGTTAAGCGAGCAGTTCTTC	CASSLRLAGGLSEQFF
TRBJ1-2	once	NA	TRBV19	TGTGCCAGTAGTGGTCAGGGGAAGTCCCTTTATGGCTACACCTTC	CASSGQGKSLYGYTF
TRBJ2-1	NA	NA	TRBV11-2	TGTGCCAGCAGCTTAGAGGGTAGCTCCTATAATGAGCAGTTCTTC	CASSLEGSSYNEQFF
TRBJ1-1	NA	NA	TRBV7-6	TGTGCCAGCAGCCGTAGTAACGCTGAAGCTTTCTTT	CASSRSNAEAFF